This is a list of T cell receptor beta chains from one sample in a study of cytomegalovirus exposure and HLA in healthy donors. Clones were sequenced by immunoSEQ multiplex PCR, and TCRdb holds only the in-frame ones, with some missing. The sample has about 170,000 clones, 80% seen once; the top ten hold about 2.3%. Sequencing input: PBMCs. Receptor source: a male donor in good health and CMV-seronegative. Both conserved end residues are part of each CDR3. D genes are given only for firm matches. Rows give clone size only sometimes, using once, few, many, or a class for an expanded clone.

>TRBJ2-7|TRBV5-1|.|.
TGCGCCAGCAGCTTGGGACATGTTGCCGAGCAGTACTTC
CASSLGHVAEQYF
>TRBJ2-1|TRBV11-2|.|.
TGTGCCAGCAGTCTACGTGTTGATGAGCAGTTCTTC
CASSLRVDEQFF
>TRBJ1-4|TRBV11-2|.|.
TGTGCCAGCAGCTTGACAGGAGGAAATGAAAAACTGTTTTTT
CASSLTGGNEKLFF
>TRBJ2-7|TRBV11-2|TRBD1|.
TGTGCCAGCAGCCCCTCCCCTGACAGGGACCCCTACGAGCAGTACTTC
CASSPSPDRDPYEQYF
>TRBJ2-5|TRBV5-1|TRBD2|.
TGCGCCAGCAGTCAAGGGGGCGGGACTAGCTTTCGAGAGACCCAGTACTTC
CASSQGGGTSFRETQYF
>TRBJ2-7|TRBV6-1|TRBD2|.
TGTGCCAGCAGTCGGACTAGCGGGGGCGACTACGAGCAGTACTTC
CASSRTSGGDYEQYF
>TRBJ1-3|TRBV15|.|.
TGTGCCACCAGCAGACACCGGGACTCTGGAAACACCATATATTTT
CATSRHRDSGNTIYF
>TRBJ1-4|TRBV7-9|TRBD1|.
TGTGCCAGCAGCCCAGGGGGGACAACTAATGAAAAACTGTTTTTT
CASSPGGTTNEKLFF
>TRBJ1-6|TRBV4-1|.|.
TGCGCCAGCAGCCAAGAAGGGCACAGGGTCGGAAATAATTCACCCCTCCACTTT
CASSQEGHRVGNNSPLHF
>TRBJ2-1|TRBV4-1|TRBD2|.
TGCGCCAGCAGCCAAGGCGGGGGACCCTACAATGAGCAGTTCTTC
CASSQGGGPYNEQFF
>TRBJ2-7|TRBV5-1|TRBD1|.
TGCGCCAGCAGCTTGGGGGTGACAGGGGGCGCCGAGCAGTACTTC
CASSLGVTGGAEQYF
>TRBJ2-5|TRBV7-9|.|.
TGTGCCAGCAGCTTACCCGGGGGAGTGGAGACCCAGTACTTC
CASSLPGGVETQYF
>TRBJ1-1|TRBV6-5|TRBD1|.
TGTGCCAGCAGATTCCCGACAGGGGCGGATGAAGCTTTCTTT
CASRFPTGADEAFF
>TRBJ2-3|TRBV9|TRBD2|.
TGTGCCAGCAGAGGGAGGGGAACCACAGATACGCAGTATTTT
CASRGRGTTDTQYF
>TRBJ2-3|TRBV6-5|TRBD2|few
TGTGCCAGCTCAAGGAGCGGGGTTGGCACAGATACGCAGTATTTT
CASSRSGVGTDTQYF
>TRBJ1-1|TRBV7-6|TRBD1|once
TGTGCCAGCAGGTTGGGGACAGCTAACACTGAAGCTTTCTTT
CASRLGTANTEAFF
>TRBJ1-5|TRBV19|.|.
TGTGCCAGTAGTACCGGTCCCAGGGGTTATCAGCCCCAGCATTTT
CASSTGPRGYQPQHF
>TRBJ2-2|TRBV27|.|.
TGTGCCAGCAGTTTCCGGGGTCTACGCGACACCGGGGAGCTGTTTTTT
CASSFRGLRDTGELFF
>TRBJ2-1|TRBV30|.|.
TGTGCCTGGAGTGGGGGAAGGGGGTCAACCTCTGAGCAGTTCTTC
CAWSGGRGSTSEQFF
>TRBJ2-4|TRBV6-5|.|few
TGTGCCAGCAGCCCTAGGAGCGGGGCCAAAAACATTCAGTACTTC
CASSPRSGAKNIQYF
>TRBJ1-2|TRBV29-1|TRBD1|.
TGCAGCGCTCGGGACAGGGACTATGGCTACACCTTC
CSARDRDYGYTF
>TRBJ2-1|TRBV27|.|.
TGTGCCAGCAGGTCATGGACAGACCACAATGAGCAGTTCTTC
CASRSWTDHNEQFF
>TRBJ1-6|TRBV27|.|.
TGCGCCAGCAGTTTATTTCCACAGCCTAATTCACCCCTCCACTTT
CASSLFPQPNSPLHF
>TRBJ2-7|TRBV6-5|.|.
TGTGCCAGCAGTTACGGGGCTACCTGGAACGAGCAGTACTTC
CASSYGATWNEQYF
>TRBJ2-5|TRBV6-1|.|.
TGTGCCAGCAGAGAAACAGGGTCCAGGACCCAGTACTTC
CASRETGSRTQYF
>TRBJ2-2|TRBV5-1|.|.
TGCGCCAGCAGCTTGAGTCCGGCGGACACCGGGGAGCTGTTTTTT
CASSLSPADTGELFF
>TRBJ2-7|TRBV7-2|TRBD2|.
TGTGCCAGCAGTTTACTAGCGGGGGGGCCCTACGAGCAGTACTTC
CASSLLAGGPYEQYF
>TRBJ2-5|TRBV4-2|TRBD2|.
TGTGCCAGCAGCCCCCAGACTAGCGGGGGGGGTTTCGAGACCCAGTACTTC
CASSPQTSGGGFETQYF
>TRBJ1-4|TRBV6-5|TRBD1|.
TGTGCCAGCGGGGGGACAGGGTCGAATGAAAAACTGTTTTTT
CASGGTGSNEKLFF
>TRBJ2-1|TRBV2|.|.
TGTGCCAGCAGTGAAGACGGGGGGCTCGTACTGGATTGGAATCTAAATGAGCAGTTCTTC
CASSEDGGLVLDWNLNEQFF